This paragraph covers one TCR beta chain sequence. The data belong to a study of preoperative IRX-2 immunotherapy in early breast cancer. Treatment in this sample: preoperative locoregional IRX-2 cytokine immunotherapy. This phase Ib study tested locoregional IRX-2 cytokine immunotherapy given before surgery. CDR1 is MNHNS and CDR2 is SASEGT in the germline V gene. The trim removed 0 bases at V and 13 bases at J, leaving 7 bases unmatched. This CDR3 comprises 14 residues. Repertoires were generated with immunoSEQ multiplex PCR, while TCRdb's copy carries only in-frame clones and drops some. The repertoire holds about 98,000 clones, with approximately 90% as singletons.

The origin of this receptor is a human donor with breast cancer. Sequences were derived from tumor tissue, sampled after IRX-2 immunotherapy. This chain joins TRBV6-1 and TRBJ1-4; 8 nucleotides agree with TRBD1. CDR3 amino acids: CASSEATTGDVLFF. The CDR3, as DNA: TGTGCCAGCAGTGAAGCCACGACAGGGGACGTACTGTTTTTT.